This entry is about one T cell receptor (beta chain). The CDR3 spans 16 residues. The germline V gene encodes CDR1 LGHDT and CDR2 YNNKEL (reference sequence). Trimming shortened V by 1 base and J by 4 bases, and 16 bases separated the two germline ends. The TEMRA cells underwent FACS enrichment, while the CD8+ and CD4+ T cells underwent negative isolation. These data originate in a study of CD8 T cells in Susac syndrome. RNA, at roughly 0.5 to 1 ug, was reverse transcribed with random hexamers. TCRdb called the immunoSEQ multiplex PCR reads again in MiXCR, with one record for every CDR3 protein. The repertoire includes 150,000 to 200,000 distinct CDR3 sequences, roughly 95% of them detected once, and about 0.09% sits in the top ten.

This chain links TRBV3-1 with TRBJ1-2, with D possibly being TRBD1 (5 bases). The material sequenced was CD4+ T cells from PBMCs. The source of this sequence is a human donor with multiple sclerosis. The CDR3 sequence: CASSQGWGTGAYGYTF. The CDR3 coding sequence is TGTGCCAGCAGCCAAGGTTGGGGTACAGGCGCCTATGGCTACACCTTC.